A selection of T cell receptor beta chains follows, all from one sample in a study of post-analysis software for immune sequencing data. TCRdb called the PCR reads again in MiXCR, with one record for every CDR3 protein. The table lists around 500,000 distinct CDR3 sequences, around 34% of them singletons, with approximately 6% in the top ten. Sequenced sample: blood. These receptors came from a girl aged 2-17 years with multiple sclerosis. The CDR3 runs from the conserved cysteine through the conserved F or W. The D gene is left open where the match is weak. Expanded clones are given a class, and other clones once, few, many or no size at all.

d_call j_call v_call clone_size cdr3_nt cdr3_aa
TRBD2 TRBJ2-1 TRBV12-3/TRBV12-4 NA TGTGCCAGCAGTTCGGGACTAGCGGATGAGCAGTTCTTC CASSSGLADEQFF
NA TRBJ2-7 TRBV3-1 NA TGTGCCAGCAGCCAAGGACAGGCCCACTACGAGCAGTACTTC CASSQGQAHYEQYF
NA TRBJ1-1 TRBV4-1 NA TGCGCCAGCGGGCCCAGGGTCTGGTGGAGCACTGAAGCTTTCTTT CASGPRVWWSTEAFF
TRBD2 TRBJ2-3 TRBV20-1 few TGCAGTGCTAGGTTGACGGGGGGAGATACGCAGTATTTT CSARLTGGDTQYF
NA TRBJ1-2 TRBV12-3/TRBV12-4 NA TGTGCCAACAGCACGCCTGGTGGCTACACCTTC CANSTPGGYTF
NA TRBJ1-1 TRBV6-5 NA TGTGCCAGCAGTAACCCAGAACGGGCTTTCTTT CASSNPERAFF
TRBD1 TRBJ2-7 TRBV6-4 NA TGTGCCAGCACCGACAGGGCAGCCGGGTGTACGGTAACAGGGTACGAGCAGTACTTC CASTDRAAGCTVTGYEQYF
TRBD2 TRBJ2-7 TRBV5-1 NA TGCGCCAGCAGCCCGCCGACTAGCGGGGGGGCTAGCTCCTACAATGAGCAGTACTTC CASSPPTSGGASSYNEQYF
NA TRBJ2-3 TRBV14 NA TGTGCCAGCAGCCCGACCTGGGATACGCAGTATTTT CASSPTWDTQYF
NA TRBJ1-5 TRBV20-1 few TGCAGTGCCCTCGGACGGATTGATCAGCCCCAGCATTTT CSALGRIDQPQHF
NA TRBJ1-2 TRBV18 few TGTGCCAGCTCACCCCGGACAGTAATAACTAACTATGGCTACACCTTC CASSPRTVITNYGYTF
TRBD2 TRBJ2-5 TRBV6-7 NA TGTGCCAGCGCGGGAAGTCGAGCGGGGGGCAAGGAGACCCAGTACTTC CASAGSRAGGKETQYF
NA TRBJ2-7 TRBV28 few TGTGCCAGCACCGGGTACGAGCAGTACTTC CASTGYEQYF
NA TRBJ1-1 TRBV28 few TGTGCCAGCAGTTCCCTTACCGGCACCGAAGCTTTCTTT CASSSLTGTEAFF
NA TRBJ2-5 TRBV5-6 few TGTGCCAGCAGCTTGGCTCTCCGGAAAGAGACCCAGTACTTC CASSLALRKETQYF
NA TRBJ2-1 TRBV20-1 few TGCAGTGCTAGAGAGGGTGAGCAGTTCTTC CSAREGEQFF
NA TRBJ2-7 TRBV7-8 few TGTGCCAGCAGCTTTACAGGGACCTCCTACGAGCAGTACTTC CASSFTGTSYEQYF
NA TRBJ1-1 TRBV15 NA TGTGCCACCAGCAGAGTTTTAGGAGAGGGGGCTTTCTTT CATSRVLGEGAFF
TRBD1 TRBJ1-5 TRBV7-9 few TGTGCCAGCAGCCTAGTTAGTTCCAACCGGGACAGGGGTTATCCCCAGCATTTT CASSLVSSNRDRGYPQHF
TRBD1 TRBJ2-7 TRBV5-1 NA TGCGCCAGCAGCTTGAGGGGGCCCCTAAGCTCCTACGAGCAGTACTTC CASSLRGPLSSYEQYF
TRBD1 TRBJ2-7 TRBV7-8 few TGTGCCAGCAGTCTTCCAGGGGGCTCCTCCTACGAGCAGTACTTC CASSLPGGSSYEQYF
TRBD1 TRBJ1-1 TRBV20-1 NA TGCAGTGCTAGAGTGAGAGGAGGGGGCGGAAGAACGATGAACACTGAAGCTTTCTTT CSARVRGGGGRTMNTEAFF